This TCR beta chain is from a study of regulatory T cells in long-lasting Graves disease (dated by TCRdb to about 2021). A note on the overall study: Newly diagnosed Graves' disease patients had taken antithyroid drugs for less than 3 months. Peripheral blood TCR sequencing and RNA sequencing compared persistent Graves' disease patients with newly diagnosed Graves' disease patients. The study was registered as a clinical trial and conducted in China. TCR sequencing covered around 13 persistent and approximately 20 newly diagnosed Graves' disease patients, 33 samples in total. General conclusions and limits of the study: Compared with newly diagnosed patients, persistent Graves' disease patients had lower TCR Shannon entropy and fewer highly expanded clones, which suggests clonal expansion. The authors noted that the small sample size was a limitation that may lower accuracy. Sequencing and analysis were restricted to the TCR beta chain. Only peripheral blood was studied, because thyroid tissue, the primary lesion, was inaccessible. A larger number of public clonotypes was shared among persistent patients (under 3,000) than among newly diagnosed patients (around 890).

This clonotype has a count of ten or more. Its antigen is not yet known. Base qualities are not provided; no much larger clone lies one nucleotide away. The sample's time point, from its label and the paper: newly diagnosed GD, antithyroid drugs for less than 3 months. For both TCR sequencing and RNA sequencing, RNA was extracted from PBMCs in TRIzol. Graves' disease was diagnosed according to American Thyroid Association guidelines. Patients for the study were recruited at an endocrinology department in Xi'an, China. Each patient gave approximately 10 milliliters of peripheral blood, collected in an EDTA anticoagulant tube. Ficoll Paque Plus density gradient separation was used to isolate PBMCs, and no further T cell sorting was done. An Agilent 2100 Bioanalyzer and agarose gel were used to check RNA quality, while a NanoDrop 2000 measured RNA concentration. Library preparation employed multiplex PCR. For sequencing, an Illumina HiSeq 4000 was employed. iRepertoire HTBI primers and Arm-PCR amplification of CDR3 regions were used to construct TCR beta libraries. PCR products were gel purified before sequencing. As for the authors' bioinformatics: Gene usage analysis of CDR3 amino acid clonotypes relied on the roughly 60 TRBV and fewer than 15 TRBJ segments identified across samples. COPE and FqMerger were used to merge the filtered high-quality paired reads into contigs. BLAST was used to align contigs to the IMGT TRBV, TRBD and TRBJ reference genes, and CDR3 was defined following IMGT. Highly expanded clones were defined as clonotypes with a frequency above 0.1%. Shannon entropy was used to measure repertoire diversity, and the Gini coefficient was used to measure V-J evenness. Public clonotypes were defined as clonotypes shared by more than one individual. The raw public data were reprocessed by TCRdb itself: fastp quality trimming at Q25, MiXCR clonotype calling, in-frame beta chains only. Each record represents a unique CDR3 protein, reported with the most common genes and DNA among its rows. TCRdb's processing, not the authors', yielded these V and J calls. The sample table contains around 250,000 distinct CDR3 sequences; only one count was recorded for 15% to 20% of them. The leading ten clones occupy 14% of the sample.

A further study also used this sample, focusing on T cells in Graves' hyperthyroidism and ophthalmopathy. From the second report: Graves' hyperthyroidism was defined as stable when no progression to ophthalmopathy occurred over 18 months of follow-up. Hyperthyroidism patients were newly diagnosed, had a disease duration of under 2 months, and were aged 18 to 65 years. The study excluded patients with uncontrolled infections, other autoimmune diseases, pregnancy or lactation. Diagnoses relied on clinical symptoms, serum thyroxine and TRAb, thyroid ultrasound and orbital computed tomography. For the first round of RT-PCR on the TCR CDR3, the HTBI primer set was used together with the Qiagen OneStep RT-PCR kit. Most expanded thyroid clonotypes (frequency above 0.001) were also found in blood, which suggests that blood repertoires may mirror thyroid immune responses. Ophthalmopathy was separated from stable hyperthyroidism by a 13 V-J signature model, with around 88% sensitivity and roughly 84% specificity obtained in cross-validation and 80%/75% obtained in testing. In validation, progression to ophthalmopathy was predicted by the model with 70% to 71% sensitivity and just over 72% specificity, a median of approximately 6.5 months before onset. To identify distinguishing TCR V-J signatures, a discovery cohort of some 99 patients was used, comprising fewer than 45 with Graves' ophthalmopathy and some 60 with stable Graves' hyperthyroidism. Whether ophthalmopathy could be predicted prospectively was tested in an independent validation cohort made up of 18 hyperthyroidism patients plus 17 patients who later progressed to ophthalmopathy. The 95 to 100 discovery patients were randomly divided into training and test sets at a 7:3 ratio. In addition, the study compared T-cell repertoires in thyroid tissue and in blood from about six Graves' hyperthyroidism patients. Following sampling, methimazole starting at 30 mg daily was given to hyperthyroidism patients, and high-dose intravenous methylprednisolone was given to ophthalmopathy patients. A second multiplex PCR round built the libraries, followed by size selection and purification. Paired-end sequencing of the libraries was performed with 100 bp reads on an Illumina HiSeq2000. Raw data were processed with SOAPnuke, discarding reads with adapters, uncalled bases, mean Phred below 15, or no exact constant-primer or identifier match. High-quality paired reads were merged using COPE v1.2.5, and each unique nucleotide sequence was defined as a clonotype. MiTCR v1.1 was used to align clonotypes to the IMGT TRBV, TRBD and TRBJ reference segments. Only V-J combinations with frequency above 0.0001, covering approximately 99% of repertoires, were analysed. The TCS score was defined as the ratio of F50 (clonal expansion) to E x V (chaos), calculated using BLOSUM62-based TCRdist between CDR3 peptides within each V-J. Welch's t-statistics and random forest reduced roughly 530 V-J features to 10 to 15, which were used in a naive Bayes classifier (R e1071). No statistical method was used to set the sample size in advance, and investigators knew the group allocation. According to the paper, TCR Vbeta CDR3 sequencing was carried out on 135 peripheral blood samples, which came from 40 to 45 ophthalmopathy, about 75 hyperthyroidism and approximately 17 progressor patients.

The material sequenced was peripheral blood mononuclear cells (PBMCs), taken at new diagnosis, from a patient treated with antithyroid drugs. The clonotype comes from a woman aged 30 to 39 with Graves disease. Donor details come from another sample of the same person, matched by shared clones.

The CDR3 region reads CATSTGRGANTEAFF. The DNA is TGTGCCACCAGCACTGGCCGGGGGGCGAACACTGAAGCTTTCTTT. This receptor chain uses TRBV15 and TRBJ1-1, with a weak D call of TRBD1 (6 bases match). V was cut back by 4 bases and J by 1 base, leaving a gap of 13 bases between them. According to the germline V gene (reference sequence), CDR1 reads LNHNV and CDR2 reads YYDKDF. The CDR3 starts with the cysteine, ends with the phenylalanine, and has 15 residues. Only the CDR3 region is kept as DNA, spanning 45 bases read in frame from base 1.